This TCR beta chain comes out of a study of naive and memory T cell subsets. Notes on the study in general: Over 90% of naive TCR sequences appeared only once, unlike memory subsets. Naive repertoires, especially CD8, held a few larger clonotypes, possibly memory cells re-expressing CD45RA. A clonotype means one alpha or beta sequence, not an alpha/beta pair.

Regarding this clonotype: The antigen remains undetermined.

After the first PCR, alpha and beta chain libraries were processed separately. Cells stained for CD3, CD4, CD8, CD45RA and CD27 were sorted into four subsets. The beta constant-region primer was an equimolar mix of two oligonucleotides covering TRBC1 and TRBC2. Four rounds of PCR amplified the ligated cDNA using nested alpha and beta constant-region primers plus SP2. MiXCR, applied by TCRdb to the UMI-ligation and nested PCR reads, yields one record per CDR3 protein. The table lists around 140,000 distinct CDR3 sequences, approximately 22% of them singletons, with 0.095% to 0.12% in the top ten. The sequenced material came from naive CD4+ T cells from blood. The TCR sequence derives from a human donor in good health.

In DNA form, the CDR3 reads TGTGCCAGCAGTTCTACCGGGACGTTGAACACTGAAGCTTTCTTT. Translation gives CASSSTGTLNTEAFF. This chain joins TRBV27 and TRBJ1-1, with D possibly being TRBD1 (5 bases). The CDR3 covers 15 residues. The V gene lost 4 bases and the J gene lost 0 bases, with 12 bases spanning the gap. Looked up from germline, CDR1 is MNHEY and CDR2 is SMNVEV (reference sequence).